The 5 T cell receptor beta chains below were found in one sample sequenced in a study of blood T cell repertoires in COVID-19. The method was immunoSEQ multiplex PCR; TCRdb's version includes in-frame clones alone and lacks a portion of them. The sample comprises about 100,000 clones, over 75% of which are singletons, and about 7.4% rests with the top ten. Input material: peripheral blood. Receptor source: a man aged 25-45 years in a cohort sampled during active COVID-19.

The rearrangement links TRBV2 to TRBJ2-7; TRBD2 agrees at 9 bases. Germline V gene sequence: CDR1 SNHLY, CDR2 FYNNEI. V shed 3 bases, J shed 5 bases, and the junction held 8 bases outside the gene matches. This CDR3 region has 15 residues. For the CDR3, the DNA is TGTGCCAGCAGTGAGAGGGCGGGGGGGCTTCACGAGCAGTACTTC. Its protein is CASSERAGGLHEQYF.

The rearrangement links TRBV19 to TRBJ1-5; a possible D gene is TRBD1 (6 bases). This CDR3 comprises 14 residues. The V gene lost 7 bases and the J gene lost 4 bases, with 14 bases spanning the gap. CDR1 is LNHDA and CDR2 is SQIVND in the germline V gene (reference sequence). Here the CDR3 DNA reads TGTGCCAGTAATCCCGGACAGAAAAATCAGCCCCAGCATTTT. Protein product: CASNPGQKNQPQHF.

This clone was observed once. CDR3 sequence: CASSLGAGNTIYF. CDR3 coding DNA: TGTGCCAGCAGTTTAGGGGCGGGAAACACCATATATTTT. V gene TRBV12-3 or TRBV12-4 combines with J gene TRBJ1-3; unclear D gene. The CDR3 totals 13 residues. V lost 1 base to trimming and J lost 4 bases, with 5 bases between them.

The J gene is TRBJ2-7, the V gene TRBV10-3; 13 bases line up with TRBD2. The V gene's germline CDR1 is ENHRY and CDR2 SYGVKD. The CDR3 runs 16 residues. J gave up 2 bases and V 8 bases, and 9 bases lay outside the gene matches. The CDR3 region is CAIGGLAGDRTYEQYF. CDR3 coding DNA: TGTGCCATCGGTGGACTAGCGGGGGACCGAACCTACGAGCAGTACTTC.

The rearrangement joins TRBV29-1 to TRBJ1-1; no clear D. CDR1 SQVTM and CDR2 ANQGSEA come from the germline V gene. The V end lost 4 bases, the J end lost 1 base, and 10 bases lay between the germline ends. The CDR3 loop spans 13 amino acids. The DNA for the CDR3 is TGCAGCGTTGTTAGGTCAGGGAACACTGAAGCTTTCTTT. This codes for CSVVRSGNTEAFF.